One sample yielded the 13 T cell receptor beta chains listed below, sequenced in a study of blood T cell repertoires in COVID-19 (dated by TCRdb to the early 2020s). Libraries were built with the immunoSEQ multiplex PCR assay. Not all clones reach the TCRdb copy of this immuneACCESS table, which keeps in-frame sequences only. Checked studies attribute under half of the gap to unresolved V genes and leave the rest unexplained. The sample table records roughly 200,000 clones; about 85% of these occur just once. The top ten clonotypes cover roughly 8.2% of the sample. Sequences were obtained from peripheral blood. Receptor source: a woman aged 60-75 years with acute or convalescent COVID-19.

The rearrangement links TRBV7-9 to TRBJ2-2, with 8 bases lining up with TRBD2. Per the germline V gene, CDR1 is SEHNR and CDR2 is FQNEAQ (reference sequence). V lost 2 bases to trimming and J lost 5 bases; unmatched junction nucleotides: 7. This CDR3 region has 16 residues. CDR3 loop: CASSLMTSVRTGELFF. The CDR3 DNA is TGTGCCAGCAGCTTAATGACTAGCGTGAGGACCGGGGAGCTGTTTTTT.

The gene calls are TRBV27 and TRBJ1-3; D not certain. With 0 bases removed from V and 0 bases from J, the gap between germline ends came to 15 bases. Germline assignment: CDR1 MNHEY and CDR2 SMNVEV (reference sequence). The CDR3 runs 18 residues. The CDR3 sequence: CASSLSFPGLSSGNTIYF. Written as DNA, the CDR3 is TGTGCCAGCAGTTTATCGTTCCCAGGATTAAGCTCTGGAAACACCATATATTTT.

This clone occurred many times. The chain combines TRBV19 with TRBJ2-3; 7 bases are shared with TRBD1. The germline V gene has CDR1 LNHDA and CDR2 SQIVND (reference sequence). After removal of 7 bases from V and 3 bases from J, the junction contained 10 bases not matched to a gene. This CDR3 is 15 amino acids long. The CDR3 spells CASTRTGAGTDTQYF. CDR3 DNA: TGTGCCAGTACGAGAACAGGGGCCGGTACAGATACGCAGTATTTT.

The V call is TRBV19, the J call TRBJ2-5, with D possibly being TRBD1 (5 bases). Trimming took off 6 bases at V and 5 bases at J, with 16 bases between the two ends. Germline V lookup: CDR1 LNHDA, CDR2 SQIVND (reference sequence). This CDR3 is 14 amino acids long. The CDR3 sequence is CASSKRRGGETQYF. The CDR3 DNA is TGTGCCAGTAGCAAAAGAAGGGGTGGGGAGACCCAGTACTTC.

The chain uses TRBV9 and TRBJ2-1; D is uncertain. Germline V gene sequence: CDR1 SGDLS, CDR2 YYNGEE. CDR3 size: 12 residues. Deletions cut 0 bases from V and 10 bases from J, with 8 bases between. This CDR3 is CASSVGFEEQFF. The CDR3 DNA sequence: TGTGCCAGCAGCGTAGGGTTCGAGGAGCAGTTCTTC.

V gene TRBV5-1 combines with J gene TRBJ1-4, with a tentative D call TRBD1 (5 bases). V was trimmed by 7 bases and J by 7 bases, leaving 14 bases between them. Germline V gives CDR1 SGHRS, CDR2 YFSETQ. The CDR3 loop spans 13 amino acids. CDR3 sequence reads: CASSGGSGEKLFF. Written as DNA, the CDR3 is TGCGCCAGCTCGGGGGGATCGGGTGAAAAACTGTTTTTT.

The rearrangement uses TRBV2 and TRBJ2-7; 8 bases align to TRBD1. This CDR3 has 13 amino acids. The junction had 8 bases not matched to a gene; V was cut back by 8 bases and J by 5 bases. Germline CDR1 SNHLY, CDR2 FYNNEI. The CDR3 spells CASGGGRGHEQYF. The DNA of the CDR3 is TGTGCCAGCGGAGGGGGCAGGGGGCACGAGCAGTACTTC.

This chain uses TRBV11-2 with TRBJ1-2, with D perhaps matching TRBD1 (6 bases). The V end lost 2 bases, the J end lost 3 bases, and 13 bases lay between the germline ends. Germline V lookup: CDR1 SGHAT, CDR2 FQNNGV. The CDR3 covers 15 residues. The CDR3: CASSLRGGLDYGYTF. CDR3 DNA: TGTGCCAGCAGCTTAAGGGGGGGGCTGGACTATGGCTACACCTTC.

The chain recombines TRBV5-1 with TRBJ2-1; 7 nucleotides align to TRBD2. With 4 bases clipped from V and 5 bases from J, the junction kept 6 bases outside the gene matches. Germline V gene data show CDR1 as SGHRS and CDR2 as YFSETQ. The CDR3 totals 14 residues. CDR3 amino acids: CASSRQSGNNEQFF. CDR3 sequence (DNA): TGCGCCAGCAGCCGACAAAGCGGGAACAATGAGCAGTTCTTC.

The CDR3 coding sequence is TGTGCCAGTAGTAACCGGGACTATAATGAAAAACTGTTTTTT. The encoded protein is CASSNRDYNEKLFF. The genes are TRBV19 and TRBJ1-4; D perhaps matches TRBD1 (5 bases). CDR3 length equals 14 residues. Trimming removed 4 bases from V and 4 bases from J, with 10 bases in between. Looked up from germline, CDR1 is LNHDA and CDR2 is SQIVND (reference sequence).

The CDR3 loop reads CSAPRLDTQYF. The DNA of the CDR3 is TGCAGTGCCCCCCGTTTGGATACGCAGTATTTT. The chain joins TRBV20-1 to TRBJ2-3; D is unresolved. Germline lookup yields CDR1 DFQATT and CDR2 SNEGSKA (reference sequence). V was cut by 6 bases and J by 6 bases, with 10 bases left in between. CDR3 size: 11 residues.

The CDR3 nucleotides are TGTGCCAGCAGCACGGGACTAGCCAATGAGCAGTTCTTC. It codes for CASSTGLANEQFF. This rearrangement joins TRBV12-3 or TRBV12-4 to TRBJ2-1, with 9 positions matching TRBD2. V dropped 6 bases and J dropped 6; count of bases not matched to a gene: 3. The CDR3 length is 13 residues.

The chain combines TRBV28 with TRBJ2-5; 12 positions agree with TRBD2. The trim removed 7 bases at V and 3 bases at J, leaving 3 bases unmatched. There are 14 residues in the CDR3. Germline assignment: CDR1 MDHEN and CDR2 SYDVKM. CDR3 DNA sequence: TGTGCCAGCAATCTAGCGGGAGGGGAAGAGACCCAGTACTTC. Protein: CASNLAGGEETQYF. Together with reference TRBV28 and TRBJ2-5, the CDR3 gives the full variable domain: DVKVTQSSRYLVKRTGEKVFLECVQDMDHENMFWYRQDPGLGLRLIYFSYDVKMKEKGDIPEGYSVSREKKERFSLILESASTNQTSMYLCASNLAGGEETQYFGPGTRLLVL.